This T cell receptor beta chain emerged from a study of T cell changes during pregnancy in multiple sclerosis. Germline V lookup: CDR1 SGDLS, CDR2 YYNGEE. The V end was cut by 3 bases, the J end by 6 bases, with 12 bases between. This CDR3 is built from 13 residues. Assay: immunoSEQ multiplex PCR; the TCRdb copy retains only in-frame clones and omits some. The table lists under 50,000 clones, over 85% of them singletons. V usage is TRBV9 and J usage is TRBJ1-2; D remains ambiguous. The source of this sequence is a female donor with multiple sclerosis, enrolled in a pregnancy study. Sequenced here: CD4+ T cells from peripheral blood mononuclear cells, sampled in the first trimester of pregnancy. In DNA form, the CDR3 reads TGTGCCAGCAGCGAAAGACCGGCGGATGGCTACACCTTC. Protein sequence: CASSERPADGYTF. The full variable domain, completed using reference TRBV9 and TRBJ1-2, is DSGVTQTPKHLITATGQRVTLRCSPRSGDLSVYWYQQSLDQGLQFLIQYYNGEERAKGNILERFSAQQFPDLHSELNLSSLELGDSALYFCASSERPADGYTFGSGTRLTVV.